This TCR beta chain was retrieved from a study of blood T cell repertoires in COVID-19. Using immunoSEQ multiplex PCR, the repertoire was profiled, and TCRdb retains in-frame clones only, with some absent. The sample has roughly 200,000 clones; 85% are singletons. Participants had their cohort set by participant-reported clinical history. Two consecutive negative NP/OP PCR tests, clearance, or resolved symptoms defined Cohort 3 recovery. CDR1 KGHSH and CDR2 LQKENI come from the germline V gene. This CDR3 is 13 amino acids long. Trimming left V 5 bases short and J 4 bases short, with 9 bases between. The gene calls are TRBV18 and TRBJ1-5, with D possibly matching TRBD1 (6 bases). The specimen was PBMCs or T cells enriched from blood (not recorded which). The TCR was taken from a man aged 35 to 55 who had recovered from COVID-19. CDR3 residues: CASSSTGNQPQHF. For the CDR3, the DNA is TGTGCCAGCTCAAGTACAGGGAATCAGCCCCAGCATTTT.